The rows below give T cell receptor beta chains drawn from one sample of a study of vaccination effects on CD4 cells after COVID-19. Using immunoSEQ multiplex PCR, the repertoire was profiled, and TCRdb retains in-frame clones only, with some absent. The sample records about 53,000 clones, roughly 80% being singletons. Antigens for these TCRs are unknown. This specimen was CD4+ T cells from PBMCs cultured without peptide, taken before COVID-19 vaccination. These receptor sequences come from a human donor who received a COVID-19 vaccine. The CDR3 runs from the conserved cysteine through the conserved F or W. The D gene is left open where the match is weak. Size tells how often a clone was seen (once, few, many) or the class of an expanded clone, and some rows leave it out.

D,size,V,J,CDR3,DNA
NA,NA,TRBV28,TRBJ1-3,CATVRRESGNTIYF,TGTGCCACGGTCCGAAGAGAATCTGGAAACACCATATATTTT
NA,few,TRBV5-1,TRBJ1-1,CASSLEFRDTEAFF,TGCGCCAGCAGCTTGGAGTTCAGGGACACTGAAGCTTTCTTT
NA,NA,TRBV19,TRBJ1-1,CASSIFGETFF,TGTGCCAGTAGTATTTTCGGGGAAACTTTCTTT
NA,once,TRBV24-1,TRBJ2-2,CATRGSRGSGELFF,TGTGCCACCAGAGGTTCCCGAGGGAGCGGGGAGCTGTTTTTT
NA,NA,TRBV19,TRBJ1-6,CASSTLEVRGSYNSPLHF,TGTGCCAGTAGTACCTTGGAAGTAAGAGGTTCCTATAATTCACCCCTCCACTTT
NA,few,TRBV5-1,TRBJ1-1,CASSLGVLFTEAFF,TGCGCCAGCAGCTTGGGAGTCCTTTTCACTGAAGCTTTCTTT
NA,NA,TRBV14,TRBJ2-5,CASSHSETQYF,TGTGCCAGCAGCCATTCAGAGACCCAGTACTTC
NA,few,TRBV6-1,TRBJ2-1,CASSEAGVSRVYNEQFF,TGTGCCAGCAGTGAAGCTGGGGTTAGCAGAGTTTACAATGAGCAGTTCTTC
TRBD1,NA,TRBV28,TRBJ1-2,CASSSGTGSNYGYTF,TGTGCCAGCAGTTCGGGGACAGGTTCTAACTATGGCTACACCTTC
TRBD1,once,TRBV5-1,TRBJ2-5,CASKTGSGETQYF,TGCGCCAGCAAGACAGGGAGCGGAGAGACCCAGTACTTC
TRBD2,NA,TRBV7-3,TRBJ2-3,CASSLTERGGSDTQYF,TGTGCCAGCAGCTTAACAGAGCGGGGGGGCAGTGATACGCAGTATTTT
TRBD1,few,TRBV4-1,TRBJ2-2,CASSQPLRTGIGELFF,TGCGCCAGCAGCCAACCCCTCAGGACAGGGATCGGGGAGCTGTTTTTT
NA,NA,TRBV3-1/TRBV3-2,TRBJ1-6,CASSQDGTQYNSPLHF,TGTGCCAGCAGCCAAGATGGGACCCAATATAATTCACCCCTCCACTTT
TRBD2,NA,TRBV4-3,TRBJ2-3,CASSFLGLGVDTQYF,TGCGCCAGCAGCTTCTTGGGACTAGGAGTAGATACGCAGTATTTT
TRBD2,NA,TRBV15,TRBJ2-2,CATSPLGGRGFTGELFF,TGTGCCACCAGTCCCCTGGGAGGGCGCGGGTTCACCGGGGAGCTGTTTTTT
NA,once,TRBV7-7,TRBJ2-3,CASSLGDTDTQYF,TGTGCCAGCAGCTTAGGAGACACAGATACGCAGTATTTT
NA,few,TRBV5-1,TRBJ2-5,CASSFQETQYF,TGCGCCAGCAGCTTTCAAGAGACCCAGTACTTC
TRBD1,NA,TRBV5-1,TRBJ1-4,CASRAVQGGNEKLFF,TGCGCCAGCAGGGCGGTACAGGGGGGTAATGAAAAACTGTTTTTT
NA,NA,TRBV5-8,TRBJ2-3,CASSLTGSTDTQYF,TGTGCCAGCAGCTTGACGGGAAGCACAGATACGCAGTATTTT
TRBD1,NA,TRBV29-1,TRBJ1-1,CSVEGGQGRGAEAFF,TGCAGCGTTGAAGGTGGACAGGGGCGGGGCGCTGAAGCTTTCTTT
NA,NA,TRBV5-1,TRBJ1-4,CASSPGDLLGFNEKLFF,TGCGCCAGCAGCCCCGGGGACCTCCTGGGATTTAATGAAAAACTGTTTTTT
NA,NA,TRBV9,TRBJ2-5,CASSVGVQETQYF,TGTGCCAGCAGCGTCGGGGTCCAAGAGACCCAGTACTTC
TRBD1,NA,TRBV5-6,TRBJ1-5,CASSRRTGGGDQPQHF,TGTGCCAGCAGCCGAAGGACAGGGGGCGGCGATCAGCCCCAGCATTTT
NA,NA,TRBV4-1,TRBJ2-6,CASSQDSGANVLTF,TGCGCCAGCAGCCAAGACTCTGGGGCCAACGTCCTGACTTTC
NA,NA,TRBV30,TRBJ1-1,CAWSEIWPLNTEAFF,TGTGCCTGGAGTGAAATATGGCCGTTGAACACTGAAGCTTTCTTT
NA,NA,TRBV11-2,TRBJ2-1,CASSLEFGNEQFF,TGTGCCAGCAGCTTAGAGTTCGGAAATGAGCAGTTCTTC
TRBD1,NA,TRBV7-7,TRBJ2-1,CASSLGQGAYNEQFF,TGTGCCAGCAGCTTAGGACAGGGAGCCTACAATGAGCAGTTCTTC
TRBD2,NA,TRBV5-1,TRBJ2-3,CASSSSGTRGVPASTDTQYF,TGCGCCAGCAGCTCTAGCGGGACTAGGGGCGTTCCCGCTAGCACAGATACGCAGTATTTT
NA,NA,TRBV2,TRBJ1-5,CASGTLRDQPQHF,TGTGCCAGCGGGACACTGAGGGATCAGCCCCAGCATTTT
NA,NA,TRBV18,TRBJ2-3,CASSVFDSSTDTQYF,TGTGCCAGCTCTGTTTTTGACAGTAGCACAGATACGCAGTATTTT
TRBD1,few,TRBV12-3/TRBV12-4,TRBJ1-1,CASKQGSTEAFF,TGTGCCAGCAAACAGGGGTCCACTGAAGCTTTCTTT
NA,NA,TRBV6-5,TRBJ1-4,CASSWTGEGGEKLFF,TGTGCCAGCAGTTGGACGGGGGAAGGGGGTGAAAAACTGTTTTTT
NA,once,TRBV5-1,TRBJ2-3,CASSLTGSQDTQYF,TGCGCCAGCAGCTTGACGGGGTCCCAAGATACGCAGTATTTT
NA,NA,TRBV5-1,TRBJ2-6,CASSHRGSGANVLTF,TGCGCCAGCAGTCATCGAGGATCTGGGGCCAACGTCCTGACTTTC
TRBD2,NA,TRBV29-1,TRBJ2-5,CSGQLAGTQETQYF,TGCAGCGGTCAACTAGCGGGGACACAAGAGACCCAGTACTTC
NA,NA,TRBV2,TRBJ1-1,CASSEYTEAFF,TGTGCCAGCAGTGAGTACACTGAAGCTTTCTTT
TRBD2,once,TRBV5-5,TRBJ2-2,CASSLMGLAGLSPNTGELFF,TGTGCCAGCAGCCTAATGGGACTAGCGGGGCTCTCCCCCAACACCGGGGAGCTGTTTTTT
NA,NA,TRBV4-2,TRBJ2-2,CASSFSNPGPSGIGELFF,TGTGCCAGCAGCTTTAGCAATCCGGGTCCCTCGGGTATCGGGGAGCTGTTTTTT
NA,NA,TRBV27,TRBJ1-2,CASSFMDGLSRSYGYTF,TGTGCCAGCAGTTTCATGGACGGTTTATCCCGAAGCTATGGCTACACCTTC
NA,NA,TRBV5-5,TRBJ2-5,CASSLALGQETQYF,TGTGCCAGCAGCTTGGCCCTGGGGCAAGAGACCCAGTACTTC
TRBD1,NA,TRBV19,TRBJ1-4,CASSPRRGQITTNEKLFF,TGTGCCAGTAGTCCGCGGCGGGGACAGATCACGACTAATGAAAAACTGTTTTTT
NA,NA,TRBV5-5,TRBJ1-2,CASSFDLYGYTF,TGTGCCAGCAGCTTTGACCTCTATGGCTACACCTTC
NA,NA,TRBV11-3,TRBJ1-1,CASTKGTDVNTEAFF,TGTGCCAGCACCAAAGGGACCGACGTGAACACTGAAGCTTTCTTT
NA,NA,TRBV28,TRBJ1-3,CASSLWSGVSGNTIYF,TGTGCCAGCAGTTTGTGGTCGGGAGTGTCTGGAAACACCATATATTTT
NA,once,TRBV6-5,TRBJ2-3,CASSLFQADTQYF,TGTGCCAGCAGTTTGTTCCAGGCAGATACGCAGTATTTT
NA,NA,TRBV24-1,TRBJ2-1,CATSDLSGYSYNEQFF,TGTGCCACCAGTGATTTGAGCGGGTACTCCTACAATGAGCAGTTCTTC
TRBD1,NA,TRBV19,TRBJ1-5,CASSRTGTSNQPQHF,TGTGCCAGTAGTAGGACAGGGACGAGCAATCAGCCCCAGCATTTT
NA,NA,TRBV6-6,TRBJ1-1,CASRVMNTEAFF,TGTGCCAGCAGGGTAATGAACACTGAAGCTTTCTTT
NA,NA,TRBV6-1,TRBJ1-4,CASSDPGPVEKLFF,TGTGCCAGCAGTGACCCAGGGCCAGTTGAAAAACTGTTTTTT
TRBD2,NA,TRBV7-2,TRBJ2-5,CASSLMGLGKETQYF,TGTGCCAGCAGCTTGATGGGACTAGGCAAAGAGACCCAGTACTTC
NA,NA,TRBV6-5,TRBJ1-1,CASRPDGRQAFF,TGTGCCAGCAGGCCGGACGGAAGACAAGCTTTCTTT
NA,NA,TRBV20-1,TRBJ1-3,CSASRSVISGNTIYF,TGCAGTGCAAGTCGATCAGTAATCTCTGGAAACACCATATATTTT
NA,NA,TRBV6-5,TRBJ1-1,CASSYRVGTEAFF,TGTGCCAGCAGTTACAGGGTGGGCACTGAAGCTTTCTTT